This TCR beta chain is drawn from a study of a mutant IDH1 vaccine in newly diagnosed glioma. About the study: Participants attended visit V12, the safety follow-up, at week 35, and then attended visit V13 at week 47.

Here immunoSEQ multiplex PCR was the method, and the copy in TCRdb shows in-frame clones only, minus some. Counted here are 60,000 or so clones, roughly 80% occurring once; the ten biggest clones make up approximately 4.1%. Time point of the sample: week 35, safety follow-up. Vaccinated patients received 300 ug of mutant IDH1 20-mer peptide per dose, with topical imiquimod. Comments on this clone: What it binds is not known.

The CDR3 loop spans 14 amino acids. J lost 0 bases, V lost 7 bases, and 3 bases had no gene match. Germline CDR1 is SGHRS and CDR2 is YFSETQ. The TCR originated in a man in his thirties or forties with glioma. V is TRBV5-1 and J is TRBJ2-3, with 9 bases lining up with TRBD1. The source material was PBMCs, sampled from a glioma patient whose treatment included an IDH1 peptide vaccine. CDR3 DNA sequence: TGCGCCAGCGGTGGGACAGGGAGCACAGATACGCAGTATTTT. This encodes CASGGTGSTDTQYF.